Listed below are T cell receptor beta chains from one sample, sequenced in a study of OX40 agonist ivuxolimab in advanced cancers. Some clones are missing from TCRdb's copy, which holds only in-frame ones; the method was immunoSEQ multiplex PCR. The sample carries 100,000 to 150,000 clones, around 93% recorded once. This material consisted of CD4+ or CD8+ T cells sorted from blood, taken in a trial of the OX40 agonist ivuxolimab. These receptors were obtained from an adult with an advanced solid tumor such as melanoma, head and neck, liver or kidney cancer. The CDR3 runs from the conserved cysteine through the conserved F or W. The D gene is left open where the match is weak. Not every row has a clone size; where given, it reads once, few, many or a size class.

>once|TRBJ1-2|TRBV4-3|TRBD1|15
TGCGCCAGCAGCCAAGAACACAGGGGGCGGAATGGCTACACCTTC
CASSQEHRGRNGYTF
>-|TRBJ2-7|TRBV5-1|TRBD1|16
TGCGCCAGCAGGTCGGATCCGGGACAGGGCCTGATCGAGCAGTACTTC
CASRSDPGQGLIEQYF
>-|TRBJ2-7|TRBV13|-|13
TGTGCCAGCAGCCCCAGGCGTACCTACGAGCAGTACTTC
CASSPRRTYEQYF
>-|TRBJ2-7|TRBV7-9|TRBD2|18
TGTGCCAGCAGCTTAGTGGTCGGGTTTGCGGGGGACGTCTACGAGCAGTACTTC
CASSLVVGFAGDVYEQYF
>-|TRBJ2-2|TRBV11-3|-|13
TGTGCCAGCAGCTTTGTGGACACCGGGGAGCTGTTTTTT
CASSFVDTGELFF
>-|TRBJ1-1|TRBV29-1|-|13
TGCAGCGTTGCAAGGGGGGTCGACACTGAAGCTTTCTTT
CSVARGVDTEAFF
>-|TRBJ2-7|TRBV7-8|TRBD2|14
TGTGCCAGCAGCTCACTAGCGCACCAAGGGGAGCAGTACTTC
CASSSLAHQGEQYF
>-|TRBJ2-5|TRBV19|-|13
TGTGCCAGTAGTAAGGGGGGCCAAGAGACCCAGTACTTC
CASSKGGQETQYF
>-|TRBJ2-3|TRBV6-5|-|16
TGTGCCAGCAGTTCCCTGGAGCTAGCCAGGAGGGATACGCAGTATTTT
CASSSLELARRDTQYF
>-|TRBJ2-7|TRBV5-1|-|15
TGCGCCAGCAGCTCGACAGGAACCAGCTCCTACGAGCAGTACTTC
CASSSTGTSSYEQYF
>-|TRBJ2-7|TRBV19|-|13
TGTGCCAGTAGTGTGGTAGATATGGGGGAGCAGTACTTC
CASSVVDMGEQYF
>-|TRBJ2-7|TRBV6-5|-|15
TGTGCCAGCAGCGAGGGTTGGGCTAGAGGTGATGAGCAGTACTTC
CASSEGWARGDEQYF
>-|TRBJ2-1|TRBV6-4|-|15
TGTGCCAGCAGTGACTCTGGTGGGAGTAACAATGAGCAGTTCTTC
CASSDSGGSNNEQFF
>-|TRBJ1-2|TRBV6-5|-|14
TGTGCCAGCAGTTACTTACGAGACCTGGGGGGCTACACCTTC
CASSYLRDLGGYTF
>-|TRBJ2-7|TRBV19|-|13
TGTGCCAGTAGTCGTGAGGTGACCTACGAGCAGTACTTC
CASSREVTYEQYF
>-|TRBJ2-4|TRBV27|TRBD1|15
TGTGCCAGCAGTCCCGGGACAGGGAGCAAAAACATTCAGTACTTC
CASSPGTGSKNIQYF
>once|TRBJ1-2|TRBV29-1|-|12
TGCAGCGTTGTAACCGGGAGAGAGGGCTACACCTTC
CSVVTGREGYTF
>-|TRBJ2-1|TRBV4-2|-|16
TGTGCCAGCAGCCAAGACGCGGGCAGCTCCTACAATGAGCAGTTCTTC
CASSQDAGSSYNEQFF
>-|TRBJ2-1|TRBV18|-|17
TGTGCCAGCTCTCGGTCAGGGGCCGGTTTAACCCTAGTTGAGCAGTTCTTC
CASSRSGAGLTLVEQFF
>-|TRBJ2-7|TRBV6-6|TRBD2|15
TGTGCCAGCAGTTGGGGCGGGAGGACCCCCGGCGAGCAGTACTTC
CASSWGGRTPGEQYF
>once|TRBJ2-1|TRBV29-1|-|19
TGCAGCGTTGAAGATACGGCGGAACGACTTAGCCTCGGTGCTAATGAGCAGTTCTTC
CSVEDTAERLSLGANEQFF
>-|TRBJ2-7|TRBV5-4|TRBD1|14
TGTGCCAGCAGCTTGAACAGGGGAATCTACGAGCAGTACTTC
CASSLNRGIYEQYF
>once|TRBJ1-1|TRBV15|-|13
TGTGCCACCAGCAGAGATTCGGGGACTGAAGCTTTCTTT
CATSRDSGTEAFF
>-|TRBJ1-2|TRBV6-5|-|15
TGTGCCAGCAGTTACTCCTATGATACGACGGAGGGCTACACCTTC
CASSYSYDTTEGYTF
>once|TRBJ1-3|TRBV18|-|16
TGTGCCAGCTCACCACAACGGGGCCCCGCTGTATCCACCATATATTTT
CASSPQRGPAVSTIYF
>-|TRBJ1-3|TRBV7-9|-|14
TGTGCCAGCAGCTTAGGACAGTCTGGAAACACCATATATTTT
CASSLGQSGNTIYF
>-|TRBJ2-3|TRBV19|-|14
TGTGCCAGTAGCCGCCGGGACACCACAGATACGCAGTATTTT
CASSRRDTTDTQYF
>-|TRBJ1-1|TRBV6-1|TRBD1|15
TGTGCCAGCAGTGTTCGGACAGGGACGGGTACTGAAGCTTTCTTT
CASSVRTGTGTEAFF
>-|TRBJ2-1|TRBV4-2|-|16
TGTGCCAGCACCCCCAGCGGGCAGAGCTCCTACAATGAGCAGTTCTTC
CASTPSGQSSYNEQFF